These 6 T cell receptor beta chains share one sample of origin, sequenced in a study of PD-1 blockade in classical Hodgkin lymphoma. The time point here: cycle 4 day 1 (C4D1), after less than 7 weeks of nivolumab. Every patient had relapsed following autologous stem cell transplantation, and cohorts differed in brentuximab vedotin exposure. Clones were sequenced by immunoSEQ multiplex PCR, and TCRdb holds only the in-frame ones, with some missing. The data hold 15,000 to 20,000 clones, with more than 65% observed a single time. The material sequenced was peripheral blood mononuclear cells (PBMCs), taken before the fourth cycle of nivolumab. Receptor source: a human donor with classical Hodgkin lymphoma.

CDR3 region: CASSPGTFHSPLHF. As DNA, the CDR3 is TGTGCCAGCAGCCCAGGGACATTTCACTCACCCCTCCACTTT. This rearrangement joins TRBV11-2 to TRBJ1-6, with a tentative D call TRBD1 (6 bases). This CDR3 contains 14 residues. V was cut by 5 bases and J by 10 bases, with 15 bases left in between. Germline V gene data show CDR1 as SGHAT and CDR2 as FQNNGV.

This clone was recorded a few times. The chain carries TRBV7-7 and TRBJ1-5, with D unresolved. CDR3 length: 11 amino acids. The germline V gene encodes CDR1 SSHAT and CDR2 FNYEAQ (reference sequence). Trimming left V 5 bases short and J 3 bases short, with 2 bases between. The CDR3 protein is CASSLNQPQHF. The CDR3 region has the DNA TGTGCCAGCAGCCTCAATCAGCCCCAGCATTTT.

The chain couples TRBV5-1 to TRBJ1-1, with 8 nucleotides matching TRBD1. Germline trimming cut 6 bases from V and 0 bases from J; bases unmatched to any gene: 13. The CDR3 has 17 amino acids. In germline, CDR1 is SGHRS, CDR2 YFSETQ. The CDR3 loop reads CASKFGTGPPLNTEAFF. Here the CDR3 DNA reads TGCGCCAGCAAGTTTGGGACAGGACCCCCATTGAACACTGAAGCTTTCTTT.

V and J are TRBV7-6 and TRBJ1-5; 10 bases fit TRBD1. Germline V lookup: CDR1 SGHVS, CDR2 FNYEAQ. V shed 1 base, J shed 9 bases, and the junction held 9 bases outside the gene matches. The CDR3 is 16 residues long. CDR3 residues: CASSLGTGGSSGPQHF. The DNA of the CDR3 is TGTGCCAGCAGCTTAGGGACAGGGGGTTCGTCGGGGCCCCAGCATTTT.

The CDR3 DNA follows: TGTGCCAGCAGTGAAGGGGGAGCCTACGAGCAGTACGTC. Its translation: CASSEGGAYEQYV. This rearrangement joins TRBV2 to TRBJ2-7; tentatively, D is TRBD2 (5 bases). Germline V CDR1 and CDR2: SNHLY, FYNNEI. The CDR3 is 13 residues long. V lost 1 base, J lost 2 bases, and 6 bases lay in between.

This chain connects TRBV28 to TRBJ1-4, with a tentative D call TRBD1 (6 bases). This CDR3 comprises 15 residues. Trimming pared 5 bases from V and 4 bases from J, leaving 14 bases between. The germline gives CDR1 MDHEN, CDR2 SYDVKM. The CDR3 DNA reads as TGTGCCAGCAGTACGACGGGACAATATAATGAAAAACTGTTTTTT. Translated, it gives CASSTTGQYNEKLFF.